This T cell receptor beta chain is from a study of T-cell reconstitution after alpha-beta-depleted transplantation in children. At least ten counts were recorded for this clonotype. V dropped 0 bases and J dropped 1 base, with 13 bases sitting between them. Germline V gene sequence: CDR1 SGHTA, CDR2 FQGNSA. The CDR3 sequence is 16 residues long. Unique molecular identifiers were incorporated when the TCRbeta library was constructed. One entry per CDR3 protein, called by TCRdb with MiXCR from the PCR reads. This table holds about 610,000 distinct CDR3 sequences, more than 9% found once. The chain couples TRBV7-2 to TRBJ2-7; tentative D call: TRBD2 (5 bases). This clonotype was sampled from a human donor who donated a stem cell graft to a child with acute myeloid leukemia. The sample was PBMCs from the stem cell graft donor, taken from the stem cell graft. CDR3 protein: CASSLAAAAWSYEQYF. DNA for the CDR3: TGTGCCAGCAGCTTAGCAGCAGCGGCTTGGTCCTACGAGCAGTACTTC.